This T cell receptor (beta chain) is drawn from a study of blood T cell repertoires in COVID-19. V shed 4 bases, J shed 2 bases, and the junction held 4 bases outside the gene matches. CDR1 is MNHEY, CDR2 SVGAGI, per germline. The CDR3 covers 16 residues. Sequencing was performed with immunoSEQ multiplex PCR; in TCRdb, only in-frame clones are kept and a portion is missing. The sample lists 350,000 to 550,000 clones; around 89% were seen once. J is TRBJ2-1 and V is TRBV6-5, with 11 bases aligning to TRBD2. This clonotype was obtained from a woman in her thirties with acute or convalescent COVID-19. Input material: peripheral blood. CDR3 sequence: CASSLAGGRTYNEQFF. In nucleotides, the CDR3 is TGTGCCAGCAGTTTAGCGGGGGGGAGGACCTACAATGAGCAGTTCTTC.